The entry below gives a single T cell receptor (beta chain) sequence along with its context. Its antigen is unknown. Profiling relied on immunoSEQ multiplex PCR, and the TCRdb table lists in-frame clones only, not all of them. This table has fewer than 100,000 clones, around 84% appearing once. These data are taken from a study of cytotoxic CD8 clonotypes in ibrutinib-treated CLL. Whole-study results and caveats: Clonotypes that were public were uncommon, and they contracted or stayed stable on treatment.

Looked up from germline, CDR1 is LNHDA and CDR2 is SQIVND (reference sequence). V lost 5 bases and J 1 base, leaving 16 bases between the germline ends. CDR3 length: 16 amino acids. Material: PBMCs, obtained before ibrutinib treatment. The receptor comes from a human donor with chronic lymphocytic leukemia. The V and J genes are TRBV19 and TRBJ2-3; D may correspond to TRBD1 or TRBD2 (5 bases each). Written as DNA, the CDR3 is TGTGCCAGTAGTCCGCTACGGCAGGGAGGCACAGATACGCAGTATTTT. Its protein is CASSPLRQGGTDTQYF.